This TCR beta chain appears in the sequencing data of a study of blood T cell repertoires in COVID-19. Across the study: Material from acute and convalescent COVID-19 was sourced from the United States, Italy and Spain. PBMCs, B-cell-depleted T cells, or T cells provided the cDNA or gDNA that made up the material.

Participant age was roughly 18 to 90 years, and participants resided in roughly 24 US areas. The method was immunoSEQ multiplex PCR; TCRdb's version includes in-frame clones alone and lacks a portion of them. The data show 400,000 to 450,000 clones, about nine tenths seen once. J was trimmed by 4 bases and V by 4 bases; bases with no gene match: 12. CDR3 length equals 18 residues. CDR1 SGHRS and CDR2 YFSETQ come from the germline V gene. The sequenced sample was PBMCs or T cells enriched from blood (not recorded which). The rearrangement uses TRBV5-1 and TRBJ2-2; 11 bases are a match to TRBD2. The clonotype comes from a man aged 18 to 29 who had recovered from COVID-19. The CDR3 coding sequence is TGCGCCAGCAGCCTAAACGTAGGGACTAGCGGAGGCACCGGGGAGCTGTTTTTT. It codes for CASSLNVGTSGGTGELFF.